The 29 T cell receptor beta chains in this list originate from one sample, sequenced in a study of cytomegalovirus exposure and HLA in healthy donors. The PCR used 60 Vbeta and 13 Jbeta primers. Sequencing used immunoSEQ multiplex PCR; TCRdb keeps in-frame clones, though not all of them. Among more than 110,000 clones, around 10% were seen once, and the ten largest hold less than 2%. Sequences were obtained from PBMCs. These receptors originate from a man aged 45-65 years in good health and CMV-seronegative.

The table lists this clone with a few counts. The chain uses TRBV6-1 and TRBJ1-5; 7 nucleotides line up with TRBD1. Germline assignment: CDR1 MNHNS and CDR2 SASEGT. The CDR3 extends over 14 amino acids. J gave up 3 bases and V 5 bases, and 4 bases lay outside the gene matches. The CDR3 spells CASSSRGDNQPQHF. The CDR3 DNA reads as TGTGCCAGCAGTTCCAGGGGGGACAATCAGCCCCAGCATTTT.

The chain employs TRBV29-1 and TRBJ2-1, with TRBD2 matching 12 bases. The germline V gene has CDR1 SQVTM and CDR2 ANQGSEA. Trimming cost V 7 bases and J 9 bases; bases outside gene matches: 7. CDR3 length equals 13 residues. The CDR3 nucleotides are TGCAGCGCAAGGACTAGCGGGAAAGGTGAGCAGTTCTTC. Encoded protein: CSARTSGKGEQFF.

The genes are TRBV6-1 and TRBJ1-1, with 8 bases identical to TRBD1. This CDR3 comprises 16 residues. Germline values: CDR1 MNHNS, CDR2 SASEGT. The V segment lost 2 bases and the J segment 4 bases; nucleotides outside the gene matches: 9. The CDR3 region is CASSERRGQVVTEAFF. CDR3 coding DNA: TGTGCCAGCAGTGAAAGAAGGGGACAGGTGGTCACTGAAGCTTTCTTT.

The chain uses TRBV7-3 and TRBJ2-1; TRBD1 aligns across 8 bases. V dropped 1 base and J dropped 8; count of bases not matched to a gene: 4. The CDR3 is 14 residues long. Germline CDR1 reads SGHTA; CDR2 reads FQGTGA. The DNA of the CDR3 is TGTGCCAGCAGCTTAAGCAGGGGGCTCGATGAGCAGTTCTTC. This sequence encodes CASSLSRGLDEQFF.

The chain combines TRBV6-5 with TRBJ1-5; 9 bases align to TRBD1. Trimming took 2 bases from V and 6 from J; bases not matched to a gene: 5. The CDR3 contains 15 residues. Germline CDR1 MNHEY, CDR2 SVGAGI. CDR3 coding DNA: TGTGCCAGCAGTTACCGACAGGGGGTTGGTCAGCCCCAGCATTTT. Translating gives CASSYRQGVGQPQHF.

In its sample, this clone was seen a few times. The chain joins TRBV30 to TRBJ2-7, with D unclear. Per germline, CDR1 GTSNPN and CDR2 SVGIG (reference sequence). This CDR3 is built from 11 residues. Deletions cut 2 bases from V and 3 bases from J, with 5 bases between. The chain's CDR3 is CAWSSIYEQYF. CDR3 nucleotide sequence: TGTGCCTGGAGTTCCATCTACGAGCAGTACTTC.

This clone was seen only a few times. The chain is built from TRBV9 and TRBJ2-7, with unresolved D. There are 13 residues in the CDR3. The germline gives CDR1 SGDLS, CDR2 YYNGEE. V lost 0 bases and J 6 bases, leaving 10 bases between the germline ends. For the CDR3, the DNA is TGTGCCAGCAGCGTAGGGTCAGTTCGCGAGCAGTACTTC. It specifies CASSVGSVREQYF.

The rearrangement links TRBV2 to TRBJ2-1, with unresolved D. V was pared by 0 bases and J by 8 bases, with 11 bases between. CDR1 is SNHLY and CDR2 is FYNNEI in the germline V gene. This CDR3 spans 14 amino acids. In nucleotides, the CDR3 is TGTGCCAGCAGTGAAGCGGATAGCCGGTATGAGCAGTTCTTC. It translates to CASSEADSRYEQFF.

The J gene is TRBJ1-2, the V gene TRBV6-5; 11 bases line up with TRBD1. The CDR3 is 14 residues long. Germline V CDR1 and CDR2: MNHEY, SVGAGI. V gave up 5 bases and J gave up 8 bases; unmatched junction bases: 7. The CDR3 region is CASSRGQGAIGYTF. CDR3 DNA sequence: TGTGCCAGCAGTCGTGGACAGGGGGCGATCGGCTACACCTTC.

The rearrangement links TRBV7-2 to TRBJ1-1; D remains ambiguous. V lost 1 base and J 0 bases, leaving 15 bases between the germline ends. Per germline, CDR1 SGHTA and CDR2 FQGNSA. The CDR3 extends over 17 amino acids. The CDR3, as DNA: TGTGCCAGCAGCTTAGGCGGTACCCGGTGGGTGAACACTGAAGCTTTCTTT. Protein product: CASSLGGTRWVNTEAFF.

This clone was observed a handful of times. The chain is built from TRBV29-1 and TRBJ1-3, with 9 bases identical to TRBD1. Losses at the gene ends were 7 bases for V and 4 bases for J; bases not matched to a gene: 8. The germline gives CDR1 SQVTM, CDR2 ANQGSEA. CDR3 length: 14 amino acids. The CDR3 bases are TGCAGCGCAGGGACAGGGCTAATCGGAAACACCATATATTTT. It encodes CSAGTGLIGNTIYF.

This clone was observed a few times. This sample includes further DNA sequences coding for the same CDR3. This chain joins TRBV5-1 and TRBJ2-7; maybe TRBD1 (6 bases). V was cut by 5 bases and J by 0 bases, with 9 bases left in between. The germline CDR1 and CDR2 sequences are SGHRS and YFSETQ. The CDR3 contains 13 residues. The CDR3 protein is CASRQGSSYEQYF. The CDR3 DNA sequence: TGCGCCAGCAGACAGGGCAGCTCCTACGAGCAGTACTTC.

The rearrangement links TRBV7-2 to TRBJ2-6; maybe TRBD2 (5 bases). The germline CDR1 and CDR2 sequences are SGHTA and FQGNSA. The CDR3 loop spans 17 amino acids. V gave up 4 bases and J gave up 3 bases, with 16 bases separating them. The CDR3 protein is CASSSGLPRSGANVLTF. The CDR3 DNA sequence: TGTGCCAGCAGCTCCGGACTCCCGAGAAGTGGGGCCAACGTCCTGACTTTC.

The table lists this clone with a few counts. The chain links TRBV29-1 to TRBJ1-5, with 7 bases aligning to TRBD1. CDR3 size: 13 residues. V lost 4 bases, J lost 6 bases, and 6 bases stayed unmatched. Germline loops: CDR1 SQVTM, CDR2 ANQGSEA. The CDR3 sequence is CSVATGAGQPQHF. DNA for the CDR3: TGCAGCGTTGCAACAGGGGCAGGTCAGCCCCAGCATTTT.

The chain recombines TRBV9 with TRBJ2-3; D might be TRBD1 (5 bases). V shed 0 bases and J shed 0 bases, with 14 bases lying between them. The CDR3 runs to 17 residues. Per the germline V gene, CDR1 is SGDLS and CDR2 is YYNGEE. For the CDR3, the DNA is TGTGCCAGCAGCGTAGCTGGTGGGGCGAGTAGCACAGATACGCAGTATTTT. This codes for CASSVAGGASSTDTQYF.

This clone was counted between two and nine times. CDR3 DNA sequence: TGTGCCAGTACCAACAGGGGGCGAGACACTGAAGCTTTCTTT. It translates to CASTNRGRDTEAFF. V is TRBV19 and J is TRBJ1-1; 9 bases are shared with TRBD1. The CDR3 runs to 14 residues. V was pared by 7 bases and J by 3 bases, with 6 bases of the junction left unmatched. The germline CDR1 and CDR2 sequences are LNHDA and SQIVND (reference sequence).

This clone was detected a few times. DNA for the CDR3: TGCGCCAGCAGCTTGTATAGCGGGAGTAGTAGGTCCTACAATGAGCAGTTCTTC. Its protein product is CASSLYSGSSRSYNEQFF. V is TRBV5-1 and J is TRBJ2-1; 9 nucleotides align to TRBD2. The CDR3 loop spans 18 amino acids. From germline, CDR1 is SGHRS and CDR2 YFSETQ. V lost 1 base and J lost 1; bases outside the gene matches: 9. Filled out from reference TRBV5-1 and TRBJ2-1, the complete variable domain reads KAGVTQTPRYLIKTRGQQVTLSCSPISGHRSVSWYQQTPGQGLQFLFEYFSETQRNKGNFPGRFSGRQFSNSRSEMNVSTLELGDSALYLCASSLYSGSSRSYNEQFFGPGTRLTVL.

This clone has just a few counts. The chain links TRBV29-1 to TRBJ2-1; no firm D call. In germline, CDR1 is SQVTM, CDR2 ANQGSEA. CDR3 length: 9 residues. Trimming shortened V by 4 bases and J by 10 bases, and 5 bases separated the two germline ends. The CDR3 region has the DNA TGCAGCGTTGGTCTCGAGCAGTTCTTC. The encoded protein is CSVGLEQFF.

This clone showed up just a few times. J is TRBJ2-2 and V is TRBV5-1, with D possibly TRBD1 on 6 matching bases. The CDR3 loop spans 16 amino acids. Germline CDR1 is SGHRS and CDR2 is YFSETQ. The V end lost 3 bases, the J end lost 1 base, and 13 bases lay between the germline ends. CDR3 region: CASSSRQVQNTGELFF. The CDR3 coding sequence is TGCGCCAGCAGCTCCCGACAGGTGCAGAACACCGGGGAGCTGTTTTTT. Together with reference TRBV5-1 and TRBJ2-2, the CDR3 gives the full variable domain: KAGVTQTPRYLIKTRGQQVTLSCSPISGHRSVSWYQQTPGQGLQFLFEYFSETQRNKGNFPGRFSGRQFSNSRSEMNVSTLELGDSALYLCASSSRQVQNTGELFFGEGSRLTVL.

The rearrangement joins TRBV28 to TRBJ2-1; no firm D call. CDR1 and CDR2 (germline): MDHEN, SYDVKM. Trimming removed 7 bases from V and 10 bases from J, with 11 bases in between. This CDR3 comprises 11 residues. As DNA, the CDR3 is TGTGCCAGCACATCTAGGCAGGAGCAGTTCTTC. Protein product: CASTSRQEQFF.

In this sample, this clone turned up a few times. The chain combines TRBV30 with TRBJ1-5; D gene unclear. The V end was cut by 5 bases, the J end by 2 bases, with 16 bases between. Germline V CDR1 and CDR2: GTSNPN, SVGIG (reference sequence). This CDR3 has 15 residues. This CDR3 is CAWPGPHLGNQPQHF. The CDR3 DNA reads TGTGCCTGGCCCGGTCCCCACTTGGGCAATCAGCCCCAGCATTTT.

This chain connects TRBV11-2 to TRBJ2-3; D possibly corresponds to TRBD2 (6 bases). CDR1 is SGHAT, CDR2 FQNNGV, per germline. The CDR3 has 15 amino acids. V shed 4 bases and J shed 5 bases, with 16 bases lying between them. Written as DNA, the CDR3 is TGTGCCAGCAGCTCCCAGCGGGCTGGAGTAGATACGCAGTATTTT. This sequence encodes CASSSQRAGVDTQYF.

Details on this clone: A read error may produce the germline difference seen at one junction end. V is TRBV30 and J is TRBJ1-2; possible D gene TRBD1, 6 bases. The CDR3 contains 14 residues. Germline-derived CDR1 and CDR2 are GTSNPN and SVGIG (reference sequence). This CDR3 is CAWNLNRANSGCTF. The CDR3 coding sequence is TGTGCCTGGAACCTGAACAGGGCAAACTCTGGCTGCACCTTC.

The J gene is TRBJ2-1, the V gene TRBV11-2, with D tentatively TRBD2 (6 bases). CDR3 length equals 15 residues. The germline V gene has CDR1 SGHAT and CDR2 FQNNGV. V was shortened by 0 bases and J by 4 bases, with 10 bases between the two germline ends. The CDR3 loop reads CASSLEGGEYNEQFF. CDR3 coding DNA: TGTGCCAGCAGCTTAGAGGGCGGGGAGTACAATGAGCAGTTCTTC.

This clone came up a few times. A junction boundary mismatches the germline segment, possibly from a read error. The J gene is TRBJ1-5, the V gene TRBV5-1, with 8 bases lining up with TRBD1. Per the germline V gene, CDR1 is SGHRS and CDR2 is YFSETQ. The CDR3 has 15 residues. The CDR3 region has the DNA TGCGCCAGCAGCTTGGTTGCAGGGGGCAAACAGCCCCAGCATTTT. Its translation: CASSLVAGGKQPQHF.

The V and J genes are TRBV27 and TRBJ2-7, with a tentative D call TRBD1 (6 bases). Between the trimmed V and J ends, which lost 7 bases and 11 bases, there was a span of 18 bases. This CDR3 spans 12 amino acids. Germline V gene lookup returns CDR1 MNHEY and CDR2 SMNVEV (reference sequence). The CDR3 DNA reads TGTGCCAGCACCGGGACCACAGGGCCGAAGTACTTC. Its translation: CASTGTTGPKYF.

V is TRBV6-5 and J is TRBJ2-5; TRBD2 matches 8 bases. This CDR3 is built from 15 residues. CDR1 MNHEY and CDR2 SVGAGI come from the germline V gene. V dropped 7 bases and J dropped 2; count of bases not matched to a gene: 9. The DNA of the CDR3 is TGTGCCAGCAAAAGAAGCGGGGGACCTCAAGAGACCCAGTACTTC. Its translation is CASKRSGGPQETQYF.

In its sample, this clone was seen a few times. V is TRBV6-4 and J is TRBJ1-1; TRBD1 is a possible D gene (6 bases). The germline V gene encodes CDR1 MRHNA and CDR2 SNTAGT. V lost 6 bases and J 1 base, leaving 12 bases between the germline ends. The CDR3 is made up of 14 amino acids. CDR3: CASRAGASNTEAFF. CDR3 DNA sequence: TGTGCCAGCAGAGCAGGGGCTTCGAACACTGAAGCTTTCTTT.

For this clone: Germline and junction disagree at one end, which may indicate a read error. This sequence joins TRBV7-7 and TRBJ2-7; 8 nucleotides line up with TRBD1. The CDR3 totals 15 residues. Germline-derived CDR1 and CDR2 are SSHAT and FNYEAQ (reference sequence). The CDR3 protein is CASSLMPTGVHEQYF. For the CDR3, the DNA is TGTGCTAGCAGCTTAATGCCGACAGGGGTCCACGAGCAGTACTTC.